The sequence of this TCR beta chain was determined in a study of blood T cell repertoires in COVID-19. Turning to the study itself: Sites in the United States, Italy and Spain provided acute and convalescent COVID-19 samples. Sources were T cells, B-cell-depleted T cells, or PBMCs; the material itself was cDNA or gDNA.

V lost 3 bases and J 7 bases, leaving 11 bases between the germline ends. There are 13 residues in the CDR3. CDR1 MRHNA and CDR2 SNTAGT come from the germline V gene. Authors' methods: Cell counts per sample came from amplifying reference gene primers. Assay used: immunoSEQ multiplex PCR; TCRdb lists only in-frame clones, some missing. V and J calls and clone size are copied from that table; D and trimming were computed from the DNA. In the table there are 150,000 to 200,000 clones, roughly four fifths of which are singletons. Sequenced input: peripheral blood. V usage is TRBV6-4 and J usage is TRBJ2-3, with a weak D call TRBD2 (6 bases). The sequence was obtained from a man aged 65 to 79 with active or convalescent COVID-19. CDR3 in amino acids: CASSERLEYTQYF. For the CDR3, the DNA is TGTGCCAGCAGTGAGCGACTAGAATATACGCAGTATTTT.